This T cell receptor (beta chain) is from a study of blood T cell repertoires in COVID-19. Data came from immunoSEQ multiplex PCR; TCRdb stores just in-frame clones and leaves some out. This sample has approximately 210,000 clones, with 70% to 90% found just once. This CDR3 comprises 15 residues. Trimming removed 5 bases from V and 3 bases from J, with 14 bases in between. CDR1 and CDR2 from the germline V gene are SGHTA and FQGNSA. The receptor was derived from a woman aged 70 to 79 with acute or convalescent COVID-19. This chain uses TRBV7-2 with TRBJ2-1; D may match TRBD1 or TRBD2 (6 bases each). Material: peripheral blood. In DNA, the CDR3 is TGTGCCAGCAGCGTAGGGGGGCAAGGCTACAATGAGCAGTTCTTC. As protein: CASSVGGQGYNEQFF.